This TCR beta chain was sequenced for a study of cytomegalovirus exposure and HLA in healthy donors. Trimming removed 1 base at V and 3 bases at J, with 10 bases between. The CDR3 consists of 14 residues. Germline values: CDR1 MDHEN, CDR2 SYDVKM. Study results and limitations: Links to common viral pathogens appeared, in a later analysis, for several of the most significant clusters.

The sample holds one count of this clone. Its specificity is unknown. Primers included in the PCR were 60 Vbeta and 13 Jbeta primers. The data were produced by immunoSEQ multiplex PCR, yet TCRdb's version contains in-frame clones alone and is incomplete. The data show tens of thousands of clones, 90% seen once. V usage is TRBV28 and J usage is TRBJ2-7; no clear D. The sample taken for sequencing was PBMCs. The receptor comes from a young woman in good health and CMV-seronegative. CDR3 nucleotides: TGTGCCAGCAGTTTATCCGCCACCTACTACGAGCAGTACTTC. This codes for CASSLSATYYEQYF. The full variable domain, with the rest looked up from reference TRBV28 and TRBJ2-7, is DVKVTQSSRYLVKRTGEKVFLECVQDMDHENMFWYRQDPGLGLRLIYFSYDVKMKEKGDIPEGYSVSREKKERFSLILESASTNQTSMYLCASSLSATYYEQYFGPGTRLTVT.